This entry describes one TCR beta chain. This record belongs to a study of shared clonotypes between healthy human individuals. The method was immunoSEQ multiplex PCR; TCRdb's version includes in-frame clones alone and lacks a portion of them. The sample lists roughly 570,000 clones; roughly 98% were seen once. Naive CD8 cells comprised CD45RO-negative, CCR7-positively selected cells, excluding terminally differentiated effector memory CD45RA+ cells. Trimming left V 6 bases short and J 5 bases short, with 10 bases between. From germline, CDR1 is MNHEY and CDR2 SMNVEV (reference sequence). The CDR3 length is 12 residues.

The material sequenced was naive CD8+ T cells sorted from blood. The chain links TRBV27 to TRBJ2-5; the D gene is possibly TRBD2 (5 bases). The receptor comes from a man aged 30 to 39 in good health. CDR3 amino acids: CASSRPGETQYF. In nucleotides, the CDR3 is TGTGCCAGCAGCCGACCGGGGGAGACCCAGTACTTC.